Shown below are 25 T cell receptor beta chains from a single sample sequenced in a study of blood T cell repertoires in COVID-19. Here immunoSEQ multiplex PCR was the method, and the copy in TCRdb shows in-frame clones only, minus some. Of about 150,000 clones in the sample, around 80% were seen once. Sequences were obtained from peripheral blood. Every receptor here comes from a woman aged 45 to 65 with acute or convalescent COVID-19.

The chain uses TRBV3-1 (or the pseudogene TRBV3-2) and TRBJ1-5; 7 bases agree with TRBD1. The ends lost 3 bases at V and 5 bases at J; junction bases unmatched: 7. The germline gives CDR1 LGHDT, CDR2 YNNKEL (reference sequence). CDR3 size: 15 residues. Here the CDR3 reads CASSQGRGSDQPQHF. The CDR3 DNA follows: TGTGCCAGCAGCCAGGGCAGGGGGTCTGATCAGCCCCAGCATTTT.

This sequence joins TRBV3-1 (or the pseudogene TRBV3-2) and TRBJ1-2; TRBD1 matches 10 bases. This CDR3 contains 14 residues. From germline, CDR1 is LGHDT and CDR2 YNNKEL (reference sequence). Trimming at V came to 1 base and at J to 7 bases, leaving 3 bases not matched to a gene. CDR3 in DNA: TGTGCCAGCAGCCAAGTGGGACAGGGGTCTGGCTACACCTTC. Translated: CASSQVGQGSGYTF.

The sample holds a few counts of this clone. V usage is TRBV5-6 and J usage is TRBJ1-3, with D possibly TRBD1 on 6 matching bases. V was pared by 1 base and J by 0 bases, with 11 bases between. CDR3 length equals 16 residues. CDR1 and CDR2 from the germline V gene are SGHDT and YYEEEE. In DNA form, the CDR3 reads TGTGCCAGCAGCTTGCCAGGGGCGGACTCTGGAAACACCATATATTTT. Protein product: CASSLPGADSGNTIYF. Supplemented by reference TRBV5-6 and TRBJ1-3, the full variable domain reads DAGVTQSPTHLIKTRGQQVTLRCSPKSGHDTVSWYQQALGQGPQFIFQYYEEEERQRGNFPDRFSGHQFPNYSSELNVNALLLGDSALYLCASSLPGADSGNTIYFGEGSWLTVV.

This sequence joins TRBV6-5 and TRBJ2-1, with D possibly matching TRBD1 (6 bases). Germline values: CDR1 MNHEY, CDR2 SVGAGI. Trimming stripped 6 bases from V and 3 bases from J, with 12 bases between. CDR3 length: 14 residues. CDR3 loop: CASRRDNDYNEQFF. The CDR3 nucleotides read TGTGCCAGCAGACGGGACAACGACTACAATGAGCAGTTCTTC.

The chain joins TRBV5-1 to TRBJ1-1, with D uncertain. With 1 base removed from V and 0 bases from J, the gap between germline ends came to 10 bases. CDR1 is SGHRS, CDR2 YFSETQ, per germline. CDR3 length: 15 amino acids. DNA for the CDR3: TGCGCCAGCAGCTTGTCTTTACAGATGAACACTGAAGCTTTCTTT. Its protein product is CASSLSLQMNTEAFF.

CDR3: CATSDDRNTEAFF. CDR3 in DNA: TGTGCCACCAGTGATGACAGAAACACTGAAGCTTTCTTT. This chain links TRBV24-1 with TRBJ1-1; D is perhaps TRBD1 (5 bases). Germline-derived CDR1 and CDR2 are KGHDR and SFDVKD. There are 13 residues in the CDR3. Between the trimmed V and J ends, which lost 3 bases and 2 bases, there was a span of 6 bases.

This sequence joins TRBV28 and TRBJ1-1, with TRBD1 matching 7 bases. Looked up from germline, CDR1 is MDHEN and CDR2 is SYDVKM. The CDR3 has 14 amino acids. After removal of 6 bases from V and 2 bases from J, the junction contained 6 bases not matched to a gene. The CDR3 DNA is TGTGCCAGCAGCCAGGGGGGTCCTAACACTGAAGCTTTCTTT. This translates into CASSQGGPNTEAFF.

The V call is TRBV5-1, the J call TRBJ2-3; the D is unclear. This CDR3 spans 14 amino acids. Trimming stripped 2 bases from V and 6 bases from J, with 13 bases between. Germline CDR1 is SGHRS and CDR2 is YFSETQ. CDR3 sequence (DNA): TGCGCCAGCAGCTTCCGGGTCGATGCGGATACGCAGTATTTT. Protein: CASSFRVDADTQYF.

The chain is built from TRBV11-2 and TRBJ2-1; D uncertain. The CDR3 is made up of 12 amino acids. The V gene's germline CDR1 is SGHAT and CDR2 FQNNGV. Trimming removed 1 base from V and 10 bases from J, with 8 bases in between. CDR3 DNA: TGTGCCAGCAGCTTAGTAATCGGGGAGCAGTTCTTC. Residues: CASSLVIGEQFF.

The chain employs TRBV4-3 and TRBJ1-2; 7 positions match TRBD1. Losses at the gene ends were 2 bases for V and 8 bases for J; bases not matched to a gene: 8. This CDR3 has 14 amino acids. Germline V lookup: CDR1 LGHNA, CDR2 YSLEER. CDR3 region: CASSQSDRVRGYTF. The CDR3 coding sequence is TGCGCCAGCAGCCAAAGCGACAGGGTTCGGGGCTACACCTTC.

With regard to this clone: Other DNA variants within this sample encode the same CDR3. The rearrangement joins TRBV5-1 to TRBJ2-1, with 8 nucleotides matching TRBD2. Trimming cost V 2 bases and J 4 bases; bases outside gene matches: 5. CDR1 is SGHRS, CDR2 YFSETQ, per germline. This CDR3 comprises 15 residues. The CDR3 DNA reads TGCGCCAGCAGCTTAAGCGGGGGAGATTACAATGAGCAGTTCTTC. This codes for CASSLSGGDYNEQFF.

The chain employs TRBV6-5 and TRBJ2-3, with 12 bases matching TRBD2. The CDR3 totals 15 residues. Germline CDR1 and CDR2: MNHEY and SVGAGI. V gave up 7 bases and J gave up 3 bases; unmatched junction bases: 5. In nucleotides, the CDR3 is TGTGCCAGCAACCGACTAGCGGGGGCTACAGATACGCAGTATTTT. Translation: CASNRLAGATDTQYF.

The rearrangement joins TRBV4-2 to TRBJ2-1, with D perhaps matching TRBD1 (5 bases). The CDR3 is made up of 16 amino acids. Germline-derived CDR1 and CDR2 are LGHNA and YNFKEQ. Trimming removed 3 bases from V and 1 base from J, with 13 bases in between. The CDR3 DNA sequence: TGTGCCAGCAGCCAGGACAAAGGCCCATCCTACAATGAGCAGTTCTTC. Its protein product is CASSQDKGPSYNEQFF.

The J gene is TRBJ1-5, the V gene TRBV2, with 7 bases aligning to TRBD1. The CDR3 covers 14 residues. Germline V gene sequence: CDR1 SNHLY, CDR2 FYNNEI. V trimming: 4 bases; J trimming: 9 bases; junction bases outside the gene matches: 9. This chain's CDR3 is CASSGRTGRGPQHF. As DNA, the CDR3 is TGTGCCAGCAGTGGTAGGACAGGCCGGGGGCCCCAGCATTTT.

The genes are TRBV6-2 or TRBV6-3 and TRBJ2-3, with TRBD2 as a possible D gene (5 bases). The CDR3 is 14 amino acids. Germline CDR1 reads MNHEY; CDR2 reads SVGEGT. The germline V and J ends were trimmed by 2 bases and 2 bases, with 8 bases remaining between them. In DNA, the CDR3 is TGTGCCAGCAGTTACCCGGACTCCACAGATACGCAGTATTTT. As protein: CASSYPDSTDTQYF.

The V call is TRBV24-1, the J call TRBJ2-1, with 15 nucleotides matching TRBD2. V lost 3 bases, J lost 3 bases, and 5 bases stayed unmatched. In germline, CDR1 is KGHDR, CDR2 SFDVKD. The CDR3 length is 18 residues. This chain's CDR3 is CATSDPGLAGGIYNEQFF. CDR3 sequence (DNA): TGTGCCACCAGTGATCCCGGACTAGCGGGGGGGATCTACAATGAGCAGTTCTTC.

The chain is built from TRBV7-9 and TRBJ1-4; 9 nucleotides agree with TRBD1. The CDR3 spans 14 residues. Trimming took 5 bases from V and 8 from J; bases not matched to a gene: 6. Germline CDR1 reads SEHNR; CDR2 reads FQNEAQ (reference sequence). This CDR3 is CASSLRTGAEKLFF. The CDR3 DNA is TGTGCCAGCAGCCTCCGGACAGGGGCCGAAAAACTGTTTTTT.

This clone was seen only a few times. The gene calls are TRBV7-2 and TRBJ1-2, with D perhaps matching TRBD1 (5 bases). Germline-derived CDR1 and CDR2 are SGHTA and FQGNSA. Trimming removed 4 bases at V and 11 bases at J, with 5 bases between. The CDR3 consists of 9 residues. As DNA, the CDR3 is TGTGCCAGCAGCTCAGGGTACACCTTC. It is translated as CASSSGYTF.

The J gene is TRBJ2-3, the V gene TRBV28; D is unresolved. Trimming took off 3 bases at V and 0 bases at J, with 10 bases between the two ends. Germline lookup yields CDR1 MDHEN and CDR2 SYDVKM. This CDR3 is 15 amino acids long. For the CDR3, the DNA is TGTGCCAGCAGTTTGCACAGAAAAAGCACAGATACGCAGTATTTT. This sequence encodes CASSLHRKSTDTQYF. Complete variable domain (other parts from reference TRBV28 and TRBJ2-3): DVKVTQSSRYLVKRTGEKVFLECVQDMDHENMFWYRQDPGLGLRLIYFSYDVKMKEKGDIPEGYSVSREKKERFSLILESASTNQTSMYLCASSLHRKSTDTQYFGPGTRLTVL.

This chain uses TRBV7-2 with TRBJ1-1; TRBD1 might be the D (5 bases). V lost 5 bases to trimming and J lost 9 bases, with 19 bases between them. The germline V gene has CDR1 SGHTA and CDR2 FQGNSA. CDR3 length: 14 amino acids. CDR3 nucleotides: TGTGCCAGCAGCCCAAGGGGTCAGAGGAAGCAAGCTTTCTTT. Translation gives CASSPRGQRKQAFF.

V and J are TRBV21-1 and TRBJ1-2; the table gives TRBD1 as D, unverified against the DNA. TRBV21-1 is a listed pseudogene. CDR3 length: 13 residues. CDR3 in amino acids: CASSKDRSYGYTF. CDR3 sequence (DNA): TGTGCCAGCAGCAAAGACAGGAGTTATGGCTACACCTTC.

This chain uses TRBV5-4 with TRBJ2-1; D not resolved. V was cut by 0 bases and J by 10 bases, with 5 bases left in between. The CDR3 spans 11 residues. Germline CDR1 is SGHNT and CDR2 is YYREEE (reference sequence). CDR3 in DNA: TGTGCCAGCAGCTTGGGGAGCGAGCAGTTCTTC. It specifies CASSLGSEQFF.

In nucleotides, the CDR3 is TGTGCCAGCAGCTTTAACGGGGATGGCTACACCTTC. This codes for CASSFNGDGYTF. The gene calls are TRBV5-6 and TRBJ1-2; D unclear. The ends were cut back, 2 bases at V and 6 bases at J, with 8 bases in the middle. The V gene's germline CDR1 is SGHDT and CDR2 YYEEEE. The CDR3 spans 12 residues. Supplemented by reference TRBV5-6 and TRBJ1-2, the full variable domain reads DAGVTQSPTHLIKTRGQQVTLRCSPKSGHDTVSWYQQALGQGPQFIFQYYEEEERQRGNFPDRFSGHQFPNYSSELNVNALLLGDSALYLCASSFNGDGYTFGSGTRLTVV.

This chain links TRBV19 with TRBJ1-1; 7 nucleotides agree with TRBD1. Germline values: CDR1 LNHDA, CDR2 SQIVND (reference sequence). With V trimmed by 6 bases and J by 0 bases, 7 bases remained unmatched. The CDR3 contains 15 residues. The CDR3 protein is CASSPRTGMNTEAFF. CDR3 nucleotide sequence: TGTGCCAGTAGCCCGAGGACAGGTATGAACACTGAAGCTTTCTTT.

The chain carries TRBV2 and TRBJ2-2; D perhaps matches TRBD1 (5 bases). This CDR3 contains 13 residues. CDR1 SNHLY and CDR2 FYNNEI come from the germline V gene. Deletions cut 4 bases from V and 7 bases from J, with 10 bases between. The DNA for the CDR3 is TGTGCCAGCAGTGCACGAGACAGCGGGGAGCTGTTTTTT. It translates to CASSARDSGELFF.